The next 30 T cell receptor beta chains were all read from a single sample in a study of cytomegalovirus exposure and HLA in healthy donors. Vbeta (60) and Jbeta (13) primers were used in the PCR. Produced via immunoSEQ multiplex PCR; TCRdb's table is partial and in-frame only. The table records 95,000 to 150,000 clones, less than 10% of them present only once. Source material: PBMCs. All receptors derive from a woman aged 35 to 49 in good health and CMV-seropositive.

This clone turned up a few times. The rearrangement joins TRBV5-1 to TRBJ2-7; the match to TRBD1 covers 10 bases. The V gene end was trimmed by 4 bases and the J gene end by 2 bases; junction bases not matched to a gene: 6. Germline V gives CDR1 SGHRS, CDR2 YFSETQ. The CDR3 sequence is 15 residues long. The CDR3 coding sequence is TGCGCCAGCAGCCAGGGACAGGGGAGGACCTACGAGCAGTACTTC. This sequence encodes CASSQGQGRTYEQYF.

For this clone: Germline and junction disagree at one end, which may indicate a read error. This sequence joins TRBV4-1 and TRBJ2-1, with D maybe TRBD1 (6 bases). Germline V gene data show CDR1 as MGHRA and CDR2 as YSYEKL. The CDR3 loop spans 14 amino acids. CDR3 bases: TGCGCCAGCAGCTACAGGGATCCGGACAATGGGCAGTTCTTC. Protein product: CASSYRDPDNGQFF.

Here the CDR3 reads CASSPGFTDTQYF. CDR3 coding DNA: TGTGCCAGCAGCCCAGGGTTCACAGATACGCAGTATTTT. This chain uses TRBV6-4 with TRBJ2-3, with D perhaps TRBD1 (5 bases). The CDR3 has 13 residues. The V and J ends lost 6 bases and 2 bases respectively, with 9 bases between them. CDR1 and CDR2 from the germline V gene are MRHNA and SNTAGT.

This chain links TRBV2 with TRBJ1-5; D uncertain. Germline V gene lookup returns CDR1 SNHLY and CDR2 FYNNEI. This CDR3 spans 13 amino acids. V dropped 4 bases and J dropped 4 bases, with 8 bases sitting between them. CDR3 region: CASSVSLNQPQHF. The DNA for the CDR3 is TGTGCCAGCAGTGTAAGCCTTAATCAGCCCCAGCATTTT. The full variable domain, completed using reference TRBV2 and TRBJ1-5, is EPEVTQTPSHQVTQMGQEVILRCVPISNHLYFYWYRQILGQKVEFLVSFYNNEISEKSEIFDDQFSVERPDGSNFTLKIRSTKLEDSAMYFCASSVSLNQPQHFGDGTRLSIL.

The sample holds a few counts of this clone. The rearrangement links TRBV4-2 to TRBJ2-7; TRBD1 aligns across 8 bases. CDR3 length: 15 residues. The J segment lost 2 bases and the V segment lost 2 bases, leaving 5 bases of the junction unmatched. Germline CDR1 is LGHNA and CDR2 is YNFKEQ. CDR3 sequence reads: CASSQSETGAYEQYF. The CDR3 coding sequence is TGTGCCAGCAGCCAATCGGAGACAGGGGCCTACGAGCAGTACTTC.

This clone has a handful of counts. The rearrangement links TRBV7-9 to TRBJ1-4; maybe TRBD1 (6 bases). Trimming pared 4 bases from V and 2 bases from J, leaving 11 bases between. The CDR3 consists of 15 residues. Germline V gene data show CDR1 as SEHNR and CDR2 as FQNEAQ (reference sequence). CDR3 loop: CASSSAGVTNEKLFF. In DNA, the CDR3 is TGTGCCAGCAGCTCAGCAGGGGTGACTAATGAAAAACTGTTTTTT.

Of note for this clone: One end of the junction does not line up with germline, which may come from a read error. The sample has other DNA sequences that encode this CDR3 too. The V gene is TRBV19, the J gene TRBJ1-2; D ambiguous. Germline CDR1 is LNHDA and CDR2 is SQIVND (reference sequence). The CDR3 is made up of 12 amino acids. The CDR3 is CASSIGGNGYTF. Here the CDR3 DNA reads TGTGCAAGTAGTATTGGAGGGAATGGCTACACCTTC. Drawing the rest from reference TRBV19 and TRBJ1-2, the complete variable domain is DGGITQSPKYLFRKEGQNVTLSCEQNLNHDAMYWYRQDPGQGLRLIYYSQIVNDFQKGDIAEGYSVSREKKESFPLTVTSAQKNPTAFYLCASSIGGNGYTFGSGTRLTVV.

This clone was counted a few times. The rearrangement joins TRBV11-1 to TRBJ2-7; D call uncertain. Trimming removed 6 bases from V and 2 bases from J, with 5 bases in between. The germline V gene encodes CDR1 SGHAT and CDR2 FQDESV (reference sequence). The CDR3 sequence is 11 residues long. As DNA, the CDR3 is TGTGCCAGCAGTTCCGCCTACGAGCAGTACTTC. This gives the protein CASSSAYEQYF.

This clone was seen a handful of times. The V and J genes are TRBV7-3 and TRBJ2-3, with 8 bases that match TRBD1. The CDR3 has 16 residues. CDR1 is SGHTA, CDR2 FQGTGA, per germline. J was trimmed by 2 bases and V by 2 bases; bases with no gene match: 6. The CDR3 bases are TGTGCCAGCAGCTTAGGTACAGGGGGGCCCACAGATACGCAGTATTTT. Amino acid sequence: CASSLGTGGPTDTQYF.

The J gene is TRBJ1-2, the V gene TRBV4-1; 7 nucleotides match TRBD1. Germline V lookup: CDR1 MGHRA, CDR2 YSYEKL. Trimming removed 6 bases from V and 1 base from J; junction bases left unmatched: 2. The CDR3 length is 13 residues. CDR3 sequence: CASSRQGNYGYTF. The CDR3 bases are TGCGCCAGCAGTAGACAGGGTAACTATGGCTACACCTTC.

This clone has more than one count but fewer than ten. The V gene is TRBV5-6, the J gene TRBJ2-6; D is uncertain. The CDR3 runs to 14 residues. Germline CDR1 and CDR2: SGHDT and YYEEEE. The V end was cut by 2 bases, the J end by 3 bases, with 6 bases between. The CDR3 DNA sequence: TGTGCCAGCAGCTTAGTAGATGGGGCCAACGTCCTGACTTTC. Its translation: CASSLVDGANVLTF.

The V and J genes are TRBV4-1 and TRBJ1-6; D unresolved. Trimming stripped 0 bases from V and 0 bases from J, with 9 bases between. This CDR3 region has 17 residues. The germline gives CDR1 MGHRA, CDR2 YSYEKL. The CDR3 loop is CASSQDSGISYNSPLHF. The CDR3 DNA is TGCGCCAGCAGCCAAGATTCGGGGATCTCCTATAATTCACCCCTCCACTTT.

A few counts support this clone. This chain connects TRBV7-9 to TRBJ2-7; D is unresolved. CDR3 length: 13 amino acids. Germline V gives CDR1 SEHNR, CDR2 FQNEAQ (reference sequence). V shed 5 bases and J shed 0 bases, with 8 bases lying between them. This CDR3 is CASSPTTSYEQYF. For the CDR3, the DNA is TGTGCCAGCAGCCCCACTACCTCCTACGAGCAGTACTTC.

CDR3 amino acids: CASGTSGATNTGELFF. CDR3 in DNA: TGTGCCAGCGGTACTAGCGGGGCCACGAACACCGGGGAGCTGTTTTTT. V and J are TRBV7-9 and TRBJ2-2; 10 bases map to TRBD2. The CDR3 runs 16 residues. With V trimmed by 8 bases and J by 0 bases, 6 bases remained unmatched. In germline, CDR1 is SEHNR, CDR2 FQNEAQ (reference sequence).

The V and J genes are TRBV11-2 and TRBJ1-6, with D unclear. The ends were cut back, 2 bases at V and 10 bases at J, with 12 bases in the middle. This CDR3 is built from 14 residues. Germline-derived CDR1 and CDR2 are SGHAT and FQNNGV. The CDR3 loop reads CASSLLAGSSPLHF. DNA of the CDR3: TGTGCCAGCAGCTTATTAGCCGGTAGCTCACCCCTCCACTTT. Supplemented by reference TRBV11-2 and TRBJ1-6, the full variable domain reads EAGVAQSPRYKIIEKRQSVAFWCNPISGHATLYWYQQILGQGPKLLIQFQNNGVVDDSQLPKDRFSAERLKGVDSTLKIQPAKLEDSAVYLCASSLLAGSSPLHFGNGTRLTVT.

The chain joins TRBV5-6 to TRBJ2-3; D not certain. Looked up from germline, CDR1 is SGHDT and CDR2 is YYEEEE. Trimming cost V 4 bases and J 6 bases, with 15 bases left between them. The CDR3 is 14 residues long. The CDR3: CASSRGPHFDTQYF. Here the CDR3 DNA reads TGTGCCAGCAGCCGCGGTCCCCACTTCGATACGCAGTATTTT.

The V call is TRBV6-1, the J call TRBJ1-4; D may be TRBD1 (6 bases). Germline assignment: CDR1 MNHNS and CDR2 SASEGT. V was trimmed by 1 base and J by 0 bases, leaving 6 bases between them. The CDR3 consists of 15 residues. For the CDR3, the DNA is TGTGCCAGCAGTGAAGGGACAGCAACTAATGAAAAACTGTTTTTT. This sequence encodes CASSEGTATNEKLFF.

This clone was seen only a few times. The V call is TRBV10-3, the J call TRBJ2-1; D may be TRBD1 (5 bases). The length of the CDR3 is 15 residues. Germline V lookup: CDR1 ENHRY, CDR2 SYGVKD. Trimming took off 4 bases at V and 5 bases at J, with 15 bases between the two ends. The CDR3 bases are TGTGCCATCAGTGCTCGGGCCCAGGGCAACAATGAGCAGTTCTTC. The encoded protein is CAISARAQGNNEQFF.

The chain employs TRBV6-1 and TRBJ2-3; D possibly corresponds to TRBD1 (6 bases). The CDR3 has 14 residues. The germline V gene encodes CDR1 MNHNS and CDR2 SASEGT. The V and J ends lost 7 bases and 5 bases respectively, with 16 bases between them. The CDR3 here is CASKPGQAGDTQYF. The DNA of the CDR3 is TGTGCCAGCAAACCGGGACAAGCCGGAGATACGCAGTATTTT.

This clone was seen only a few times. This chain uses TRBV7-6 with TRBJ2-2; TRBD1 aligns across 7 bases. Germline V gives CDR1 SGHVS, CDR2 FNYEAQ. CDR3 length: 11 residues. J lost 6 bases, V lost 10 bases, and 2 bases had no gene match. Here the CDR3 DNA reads TGTGCCAACCAGGGGGCCGGGGAGCTGTTTTTT. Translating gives CANQGAGELFF.

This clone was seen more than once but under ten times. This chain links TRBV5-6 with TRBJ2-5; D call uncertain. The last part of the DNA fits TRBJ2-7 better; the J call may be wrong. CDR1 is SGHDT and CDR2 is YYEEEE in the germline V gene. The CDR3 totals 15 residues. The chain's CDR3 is CASSLGVSNTYEQYF. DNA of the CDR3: TGTGCCAGCAGCCTCGGAGTTTCTAATACCTACGAGCAGTACTTC.

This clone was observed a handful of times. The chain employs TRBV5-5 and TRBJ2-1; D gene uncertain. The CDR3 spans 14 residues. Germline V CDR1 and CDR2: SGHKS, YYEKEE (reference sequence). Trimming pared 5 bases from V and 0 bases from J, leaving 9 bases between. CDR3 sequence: CASSDTSSYNEQFF. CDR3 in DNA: TGTGCCAGCAGTGACACGAGCTCCTACAATGAGCAGTTCTTC.

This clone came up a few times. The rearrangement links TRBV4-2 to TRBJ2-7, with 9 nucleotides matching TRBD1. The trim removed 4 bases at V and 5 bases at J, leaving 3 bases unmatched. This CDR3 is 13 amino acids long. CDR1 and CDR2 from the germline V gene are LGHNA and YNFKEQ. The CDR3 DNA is TGTGCCAGCAGCCCCAGACAGGGGGACGAGCAGTACTTC. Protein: CASSPRQGDEQYF.

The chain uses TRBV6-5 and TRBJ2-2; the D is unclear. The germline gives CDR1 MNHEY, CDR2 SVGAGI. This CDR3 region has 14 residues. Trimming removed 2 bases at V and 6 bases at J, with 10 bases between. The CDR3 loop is CASSYRFEPGELFF. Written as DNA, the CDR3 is TGTGCCAGCAGTTACCGCTTCGAGCCCGGGGAGCTGTTTTTT.

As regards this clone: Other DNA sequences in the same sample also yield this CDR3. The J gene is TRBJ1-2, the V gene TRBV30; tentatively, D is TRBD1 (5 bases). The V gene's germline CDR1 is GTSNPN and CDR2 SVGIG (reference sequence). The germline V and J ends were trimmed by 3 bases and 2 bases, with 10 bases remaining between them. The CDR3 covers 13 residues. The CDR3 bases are TGTGCCTGGAGCGGGGGACTCAACTATGGCTACACCTTC. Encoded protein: CAWSGGLNYGYTF. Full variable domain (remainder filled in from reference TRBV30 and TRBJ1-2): SQTIHQWPATLVQPVGSPLSLECTVEGTSNPNLYWYRQAAGRGLQLLFYSVGIGQISSEVPQNLSASRPQDRQFILSSKKLLLSDSGFYLCAWSGGLNYGYTFGSGTRLTVV.

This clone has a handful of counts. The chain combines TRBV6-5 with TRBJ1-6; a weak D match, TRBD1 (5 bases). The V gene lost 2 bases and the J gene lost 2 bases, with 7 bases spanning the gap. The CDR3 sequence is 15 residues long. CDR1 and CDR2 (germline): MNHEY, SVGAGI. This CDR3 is CASSYAQAYNSPLHF. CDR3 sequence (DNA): TGTGCCAGCAGTTACGCACAGGCCTATAATTCACCCCTCCACTTT.

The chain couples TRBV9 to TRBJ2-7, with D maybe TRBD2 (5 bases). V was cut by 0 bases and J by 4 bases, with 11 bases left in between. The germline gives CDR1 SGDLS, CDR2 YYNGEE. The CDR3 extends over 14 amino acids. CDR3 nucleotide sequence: TGTGCCAGCAGCGTAGCTGAGGGAAGATACGAGCAGTACTTC. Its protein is CASSVAEGRYEQYF.

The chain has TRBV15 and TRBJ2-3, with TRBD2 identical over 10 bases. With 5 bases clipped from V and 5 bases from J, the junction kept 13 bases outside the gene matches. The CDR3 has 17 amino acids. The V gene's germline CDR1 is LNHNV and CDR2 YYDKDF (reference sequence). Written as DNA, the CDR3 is TGTGCCACCAGCGGCCTTTATCGAGGGACTAGCGAAGATACGCAGTATTTT. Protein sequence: CATSGLYRGTSEDTQYF.

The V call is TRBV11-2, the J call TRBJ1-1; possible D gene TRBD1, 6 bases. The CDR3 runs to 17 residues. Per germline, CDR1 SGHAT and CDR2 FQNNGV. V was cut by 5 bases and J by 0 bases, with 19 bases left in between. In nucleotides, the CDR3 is TGTGCCAGCAGCCTCCGGACAGTTCAGGGAATGAACACTGAAGCTTTCTTT. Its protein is CASSLRTVQGMNTEAFF.

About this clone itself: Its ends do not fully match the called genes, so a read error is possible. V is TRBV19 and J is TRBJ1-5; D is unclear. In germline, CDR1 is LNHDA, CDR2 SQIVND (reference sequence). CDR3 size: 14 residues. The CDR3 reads CASSPPGSNQPQNF. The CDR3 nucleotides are TGTGCCAGTAGTCCCCCGGGTAGCAATCAGCCCCAGAATTTT.